This TCR beta chain stems from a study of CD8 T cells in Susac syndrome. Points from the study as a whole: The study recognized that its TCR sequencing and HLA analysis covered a relatively small number of individuals.

With random hexamers, reverse transcription was performed on roughly 0.5 to 1 ug of RNA. The method of amplification for TCR beta CDR3 was immunoSEQ multiplex PCR, covering 54 Vbeta and 13 Jbeta. TCRdb fed the immunoSEQ multiplex PCR reads into MiXCR, producing one record per CDR3 protein. The data hold 150,000 to 200,000 distinct CDR3 sequences, with about 94% observed a single time. Notes on this clonotype: The target antigen is unknown.

The T cells that were sequenced for TCR beta were CD8+ and CD4+ cells from blood. CD8+ and CD4+ T cells were negatively isolated; TEMRA cells were FACS-enriched. With 4 bases removed from V and 4 bases from J, the gap between germline ends came to 10 bases. Looked up from germline, CDR1 is SQVTM and CDR2 is ANQGSEA. The CDR3 sequence is 12 residues long. This rearrangement joins TRBV29-1 to TRBJ1-2; D gene ambiguous. The source of this sequence is a human donor in good health. Material for sequencing was CD4+ T cells from PBMCs. The CDR3 sequence: CSVGAGLYGYTF. The DNA of the CDR3 is TGCAGCGTTGGGGCAGGCCTCTATGGCTACACCTTC.